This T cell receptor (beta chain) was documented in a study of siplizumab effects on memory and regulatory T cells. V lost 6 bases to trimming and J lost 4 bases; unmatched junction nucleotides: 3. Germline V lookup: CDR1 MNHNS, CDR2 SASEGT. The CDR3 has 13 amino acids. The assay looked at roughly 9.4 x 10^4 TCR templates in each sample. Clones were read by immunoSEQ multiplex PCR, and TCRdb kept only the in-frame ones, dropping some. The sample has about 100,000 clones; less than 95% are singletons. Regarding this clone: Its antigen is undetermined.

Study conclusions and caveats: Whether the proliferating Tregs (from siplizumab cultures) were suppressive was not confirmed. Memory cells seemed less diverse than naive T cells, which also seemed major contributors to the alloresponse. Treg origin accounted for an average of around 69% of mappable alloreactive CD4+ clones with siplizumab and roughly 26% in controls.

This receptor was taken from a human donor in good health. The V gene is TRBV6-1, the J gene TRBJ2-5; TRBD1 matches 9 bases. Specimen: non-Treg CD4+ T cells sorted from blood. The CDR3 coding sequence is TGTGCCAGCAGAACAGGGGGCTTAGAGACCCAGTACTTC. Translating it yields CASRTGGLETQYF.